This entry features one T cell receptor (beta chain) sequence. Its matching antigen is unknown. This CDR3 region has 16 residues. Trimming took off 6 bases at V and 1 base at J, with 16 bases between the two ends. Germline assignment: CDR1 ENHRY and CDR2 SYGVKD. The sample comes from a study of Graves' ophthalmopathy and Graves' hyperthyroidism. As the template, RNA transcripts were used to amplify TCR beta CDR3 regions. RT-PCR was first run with HTBI primers, then multiplex PCR in a second round. Using its own MiXCR run on the multiplex PCR reads, TCRdb lists one record per CDR3 protein. Of over a million distinct CDR3 sequences listed, about 40% are singletons. Points from the study as a whole: Most expanded clonotypes in thyroid above 0.001 frequency also showed up in blood. Ophthalmopathy was separated from stable hyperthyroidism by a 13-signature model with 85% to 90% sensitivity and 81.08% specificity.

The hyperthyroidism patients had a new diagnosis of under 2 months' duration and were aged 18 to 65. Additional autoimmune diseases, uncontrolled infections, pregnancy or lactation disqualified patients. J is TRBJ1-5 and V is TRBV10-3; a possible D gene is TRBD1 (6 bases). What was sequenced was peripheral blood or thyroid tissue (not recorded which). The receptor was isolated from an adult man with Graves' hyperthyroidism. DNA for the CDR3: TGTGCCATCAGCCCGGTTCTACAGGGCAGCAATCAGCCCCAGCATTTT. This gives the protein CAISPVLQGSNQPQHF.